These T cell receptor beta chains were read from a single sample in a study of Graves' ophthalmopathy and Graves' hyperthyroidism. TCRdb used MiXCR to reprocess the multiplex PCR reads, holding one entry per CDR3 protein. The sample carries over a million distinct CDR3 sequences, about 36% recorded once. Sequenced material: peripheral blood or thyroid tissue (not recorded which). These receptors were collected from an adult man with Graves' hyperthyroidism. Both conserved end residues are part of each CDR3. The order of the fields is CDR3 protein, CDR3 DNA, clone size, D gene, V gene, J gene, CDR3 length. The D gene is left open where the match is weak. Clone size appears in some rows only: once, few, many, or a class for an expanded clone.

cdr3_aa: CSVGGTHSTDTQYF; cdr3_nt: TGCAGCGTTGGAGGGACACACAGCACAGATACGCAGTATTTT; clone_size: few; d_call: .; v_call: TRBV29-1; j_call: TRBJ2-3; cdr3_length: 14
cdr3_aa: CASSDDLAASNEKLFF; cdr3_nt: TGTGCCAGCAGTGACGACTTGGCAGCAAGTAATGAAAAACTGTTTTTT; clone_size: .; d_call: .; v_call: TRBV6-5; j_call: TRBJ1-4; cdr3_length: 16
cdr3_aa: CASSLTGQARAIYF; cdr3_nt: TGTGCCAGCAGCTTGACGGGACAGGCCCGCGCCATATATTTT; clone_size: .; d_call: TRBD1; v_call: TRBV5-8; j_call: TRBJ1-3; cdr3_length: 14
cdr3_aa: CASSNRDRGFEQFF; cdr3_nt: TGTGCCAGCAGCAACCGGGACAGGGGGTTTGAGCAGTTCTTC; clone_size: .; d_call: TRBD1; v_call: TRBV7-9; j_call: TRBJ2-1; cdr3_length: 14
cdr3_aa: CASSQGTGYRGYTF; cdr3_nt: TGTGCCAGCAGTCAGGGGACAGGGTATCGTGGCTACACCTTC; clone_size: .; d_call: TRBD1; v_call: TRBV12-3/TRBV12-4; j_call: TRBJ1-2; cdr3_length: 14
cdr3_aa: CSATPSGRGLGGYTF; cdr3_nt: TGCAGTGCTACGCCCTCTGGTAGGGGGCTTGGCGGCTACACCTTC; clone_size: many; d_call: TRBD1; v_call: TRBV20-1; j_call: TRBJ1-2; cdr3_length: 15
cdr3_aa: CASSYSGAGNSYEQYF; cdr3_nt: TGTGCCAGCAGTTACTCTGGGGCAGGGAACTCCTACGAGCAGTACTTC; clone_size: .; d_call: .; v_call: TRBV6-1; j_call: TRBJ2-7; cdr3_length: 16
cdr3_aa: CSAQEQNGDRGWDGYTF; cdr3_nt: TGCAGTGCCCAGGAACAAAACGGGGACAGGGGATGGGATGGCTACACCTTC; clone_size: .; d_call: TRBD1; v_call: TRBV20-1; j_call: TRBJ1-2; cdr3_length: 17
cdr3_aa: CSASLWTGDFYYGYTF; cdr3_nt: TGCAGTGCTAGTCTGTGGACAGGGGACTTTTACTATGGCTACACCTTC; clone_size: many; d_call: TRBD1; v_call: TRBV20-1; j_call: TRBJ1-2; cdr3_length: 16
cdr3_aa: CSARVAGHSYEQYF; cdr3_nt: TGCAGTGCTAGAGTCGCGGGGCACTCCTACGAGCAGTACTTC; clone_size: .; d_call: .; v_call: TRBV20-1; j_call: TRBJ2-7; cdr3_length: 14
cdr3_aa: CASRDTGTGSCFF; cdr3_nt: .; clone_size: .; d_call: .; v_call: TRBV7-9; j_call: TRBJ2-2; cdr3_length: 13
cdr3_aa: CASSRSGTADTQYF; cdr3_nt: TGCGCCAGCAGCCGTAGCGGGACGGCAGATACGCAGTATTTT; clone_size: .; d_call: TRBD2; v_call: TRBV4-3; j_call: TRBJ2-3; cdr3_length: 14
cdr3_aa: CASSLSLRQGHTIYF; cdr3_nt: TGTGCCAGCAGTTTGTCCCTGCGACAGGGCCACACCATATATTTT; clone_size: few; d_call: TRBD1; v_call: TRBV12-3/TRBV12-4; j_call: TRBJ1-3; cdr3_length: 15
cdr3_aa: CASSDSGSGYEQHF; cdr3_nt: TGCGCCAGCAGCGATAGCGGGAGTGGATACGAGCAGCACTTC; clone_size: .; d_call: TRBD2; v_call: TRBV10-2; j_call: TRBJ2-7; cdr3_length: 14
cdr3_aa: CATNQAPIQGTTANYGYTF; cdr3_nt: TGTGCCACCAACCAGGCTCCTATACAGGGAACTACCGCTAACTATGGCTACACCTTC; clone_size: once; d_call: .; v_call: TRBV25-1; j_call: TRBJ1-2; cdr3_length: 19
cdr3_aa: CASSQVPPGQTMYEQYF; cdr3_nt: TGCGCCAGCAGCCAAGTGCCACCGGGACAGACGATGTACGAGCAGTACTTC; clone_size: .; d_call: TRBD1; v_call: TRBV4-1; j_call: TRBJ2-7; cdr3_length: 17